Following are 9 T cell receptor beta chains from one sample sequenced in a study of OX40 agonist ivuxolimab in advanced cancers. Generated by immunoSEQ multiplex PCR, the TCRdb table keeps only in-frame clones and is missing some. Of around 66,000 clones in the sample, just over 90% were seen once. Sequenced here: CD4+ or CD8+ T cells sorted from blood, sampled in a trial of the OX40 agonist ivuxolimab. The receptors were sampled from an adult with an advanced solid tumor such as melanoma, head and neck, liver or kidney cancer.

This chain connects TRBV27 to TRBJ2-6; D unclear. This CDR3 is built from 14 residues. V was shortened by 3 bases and J by 4 bases, with 7 bases between the two germline ends. CDR1 and CDR2 from the germline V gene are MNHEY and SMNVEV (reference sequence). CDR3 nucleotides: TGTGCCAGCAGTTTCTTGCGAGGGGCCAACGTCCTGACTTTC. It translates to CASSFLRGANVLTF.

This chain joins TRBV19 and TRBJ1-5; 9 nucleotides align to TRBD1. Germline V gives CDR1 LNHDA, CDR2 SQIVND (reference sequence). V gave up 6 bases and J gave up 2 bases; unmatched junction bases: 5. This CDR3 is built from 15 residues. The CDR3 DNA reads as TGTGCCAGTAGCGGAACAGGGGGCGGCAATCAGCCCCAGCATTTT. Its translation is CASSGTGGGNQPQHF.

As regards this clone: The junction does not match germline at one end; this may be a read error. The J gene is TRBJ1-2, the V gene TRBV10-3; D remains ambiguous. There are 13 residues in the CDR3. CDR1 ENHRY and CDR2 SYGVKD come from the germline V gene. CDR3 in amino acids: CASSYEGWESYTF. The CDR3 region has the DNA TGTGCCAGCAGTTATGAGGGCTGGGAAAGCTACACCTTC.

V usage is TRBV6-6 and J usage is TRBJ2-1; D uncertain. This CDR3 contains 14 residues. Deletions cut 8 bases from V and 6 bases from J, with 17 bases between. CDR1 is MNHNY, CDR2 SVGAGI, per germline (reference sequence). The CDR3 sequence is CASRKGSPGNEQFF. As DNA, the CDR3 is TGTGCCAGCCGGAAGGGTTCGCCGGGCAATGAGCAGTTCTTC.

The rearrangement joins TRBV4-2 to TRBJ2-1, with TRBD2 matching over 15 bases. V dropped 4 bases and J dropped 6; count of bases not matched to a gene: 22. CDR1 LGHNA and CDR2 YNFKEQ come from the germline V gene. CDR3 length: 22 amino acids. Here the CDR3 reads CASSPALLWTSGGGKGPNEQFF. The CDR3 coding sequence is TGTGCCAGCAGCCCAGCCCTGCTCTGGACTAGCGGGGGGGGTAAGGGCCCCAATGAGCAGTTCTTC.

The chain is built from TRBV28 and TRBJ2-2, with 8 positions matching TRBD1. The ends lost 6 bases at V and 7 bases at J; junction bases unmatched: 4. The germline CDR1 and CDR2 sequences are MDHEN and SYDVKM. The CDR3 runs to 13 residues. This chain's CDR3 is CASSPTGGGELFF. CDR3 coding DNA: TGTGCCAGCAGCCCTACAGGGGGCGGGGAGCTGTTTTTT.

J is TRBJ1-5 and V is TRBV5-5; 7 bases agree with TRBD1. The CDR3 extends over 15 amino acids. The V segment lost 8 bases and the J segment 0 bases; nucleotides outside the gene matches: 8. The germline V gene encodes CDR1 SGHKS and CDR2 YYEKEE (reference sequence). The CDR3 DNA reads as TGTGCCAGTAATACAGGGGAATATAGCAATCAGCCCCAGCATTTT. Translated, it gives CASNTGEYSNQPQHF. Based on the CDR3 plus reference TRBV5-5 and TRBJ1-5, the full variable domain is DAGVTQSPTHLIKTRGQQVTLRCSPISGHKSVSWYQQVLGQGPQFIFQYYEKEERGRGNFPDRFSARQFPNYSSELNVNALLLGDSALYLCASNTGEYSNQPQHFGDGTRLSIL.

Comment on this clone: Other DNA sequences of this sample code for an identical CDR3. This chain joins TRBV29-1 and TRBJ1-2; 8 nucleotides agree with TRBD1. CDR3 length equals 15 residues. Germline-derived CDR1 and CDR2 are SQVTM and ANQGSEA. Trimming took 7 bases from V and 8 from J; bases not matched to a gene: 18. CDR3 loop: CSAKGEKQGAEGYTF. The CDR3 bases are TGCAGCGCCAAGGGGGAGAAGCAGGGGGCTGAGGGCTACACCTTC.

V gene TRBV19 combines with J gene TRBJ1-2, with D possibly matching TRBD1 (6 bases). V was pared by 8 bases and J by 8 bases, with 18 bases between. The CDR3 runs to 13 residues. Germline CDR1 LNHDA, CDR2 SQIVND (reference sequence). The CDR3 sequence: CASQHRAVGGYTF. CDR3 nucleotides: TGTGCCAGTCAACACAGGGCAGTCGGGGGCTACACCTTC.